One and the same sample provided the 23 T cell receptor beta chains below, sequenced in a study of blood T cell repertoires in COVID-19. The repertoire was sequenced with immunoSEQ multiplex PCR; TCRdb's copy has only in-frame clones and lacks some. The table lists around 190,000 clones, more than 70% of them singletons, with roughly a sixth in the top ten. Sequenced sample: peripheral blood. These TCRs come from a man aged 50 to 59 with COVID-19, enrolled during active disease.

CDR3 in amino acids: CASSLEGQGEAFF. In DNA, the CDR3 is TGCGCCAGCAGCCTCGAAGGGCAGGGTGAAGCTTTCTTT. The V gene is TRBV4-1, the J gene TRBJ1-1, with a tentative D call TRBD1 (5 bases). The V end was cut by 4 bases, the J end by 7 bases, with 13 bases between. Germline lookup yields CDR1 MGHRA and CDR2 YSYEKL. This CDR3 region has 13 residues.

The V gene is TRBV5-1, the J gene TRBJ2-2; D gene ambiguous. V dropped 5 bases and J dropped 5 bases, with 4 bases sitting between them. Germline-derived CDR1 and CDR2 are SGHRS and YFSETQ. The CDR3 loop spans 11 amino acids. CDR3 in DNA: TGCGCCAGCAGGTCGACCGGGGAGCTGTTTTTT. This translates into CASRSTGELFF.

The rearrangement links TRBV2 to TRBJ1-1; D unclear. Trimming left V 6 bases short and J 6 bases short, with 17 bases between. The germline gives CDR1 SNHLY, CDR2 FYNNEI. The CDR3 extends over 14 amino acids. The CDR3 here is CASRPRGRGPEAFF. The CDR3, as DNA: TGTGCCAGCAGGCCAAGAGGGCGCGGGCCTGAAGCTTTCTTT.

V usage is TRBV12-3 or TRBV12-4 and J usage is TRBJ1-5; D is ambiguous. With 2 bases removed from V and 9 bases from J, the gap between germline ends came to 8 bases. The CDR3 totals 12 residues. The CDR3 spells CASSLSQPPQHF. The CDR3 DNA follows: TGTGCCAGCAGTTTATCACAACCGCCCCAGCATTTT.

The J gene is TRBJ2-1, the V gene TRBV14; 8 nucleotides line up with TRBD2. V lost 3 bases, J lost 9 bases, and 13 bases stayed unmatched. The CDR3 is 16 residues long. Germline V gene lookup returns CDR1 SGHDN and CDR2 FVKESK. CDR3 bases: TGTGCCAGCAGCCAGGGATCGGGGGGGCCTAATCCTGAGCAGTTCTTC. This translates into CASSQGSGGPNPEQFF.

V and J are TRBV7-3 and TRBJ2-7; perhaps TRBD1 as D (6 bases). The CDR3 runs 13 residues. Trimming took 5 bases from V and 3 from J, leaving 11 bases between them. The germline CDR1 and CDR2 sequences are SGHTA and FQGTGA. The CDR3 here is CASSQQGGYEQYF. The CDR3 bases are TGTGCCAGCAGCCAACAAGGGGGCTACGAGCAGTACTTC.

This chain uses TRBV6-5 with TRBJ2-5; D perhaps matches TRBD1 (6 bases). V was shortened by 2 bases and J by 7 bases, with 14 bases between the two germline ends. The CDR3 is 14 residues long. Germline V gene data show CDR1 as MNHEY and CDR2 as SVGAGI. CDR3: CASSYPDRTGTQYF. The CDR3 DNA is TGTGCCAGCAGTTACCCGGACAGAACGGGGACCCAGTACTTC.

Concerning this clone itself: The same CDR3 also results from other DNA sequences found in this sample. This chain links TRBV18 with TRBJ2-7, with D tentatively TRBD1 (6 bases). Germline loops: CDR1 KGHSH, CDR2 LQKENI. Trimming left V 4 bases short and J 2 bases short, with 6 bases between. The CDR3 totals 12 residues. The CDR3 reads CASSRDTYEQYF. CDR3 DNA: TGTGCCAGCTCACGGGACACCTACGAGCAGTACTTC.

The CDR3 DNA reads as TGTGCCACCAGTGAACTCACAGATACGCAGTATTTT. This sequence encodes CATSELTDTQYF. This chain joins TRBV24-1 and TRBJ2-3; no definite D call. The CDR3 loop spans 12 amino acids. Germline loops: CDR1 KGHDR, CDR2 SFDVKD. Trimming removed 4 bases from V and 2 bases from J, with 3 bases in between.

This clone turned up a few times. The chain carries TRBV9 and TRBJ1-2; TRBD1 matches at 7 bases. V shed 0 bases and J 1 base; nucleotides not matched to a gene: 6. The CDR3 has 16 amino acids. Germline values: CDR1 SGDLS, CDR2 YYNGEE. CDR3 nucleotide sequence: TGTGCCAGCAGCGTAGGCGGGACAGCAAATAACTATGGCTACACCTTC. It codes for CASSVGGTANNYGYTF.

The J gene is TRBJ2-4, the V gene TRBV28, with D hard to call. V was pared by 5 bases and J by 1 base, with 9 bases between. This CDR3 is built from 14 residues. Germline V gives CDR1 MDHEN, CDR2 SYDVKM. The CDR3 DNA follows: TGTGCCAGCAGTCTACTACCGGCCAAAAACATTCAGTACTTC. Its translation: CASSLLPAKNIQYF.

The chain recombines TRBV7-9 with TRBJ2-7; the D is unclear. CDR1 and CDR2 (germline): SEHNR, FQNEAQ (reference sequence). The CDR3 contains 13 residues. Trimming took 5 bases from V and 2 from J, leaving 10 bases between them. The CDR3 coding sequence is TGTGCCAGCAGCCCCCTTTTCCCCTACGAGCAGTACTTC. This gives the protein CASSPLFPYEQYF.

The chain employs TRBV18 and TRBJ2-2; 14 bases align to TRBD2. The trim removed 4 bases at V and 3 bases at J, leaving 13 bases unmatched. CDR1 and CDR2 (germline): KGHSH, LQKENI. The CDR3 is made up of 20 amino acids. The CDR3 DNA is TGTGCCAGCTCACAGTTTCCCGGGACTAGCGGGAGAGGCGACACCGGGGAGCTGTTTTTT. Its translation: CASSQFPGTSGRGDTGELFF.

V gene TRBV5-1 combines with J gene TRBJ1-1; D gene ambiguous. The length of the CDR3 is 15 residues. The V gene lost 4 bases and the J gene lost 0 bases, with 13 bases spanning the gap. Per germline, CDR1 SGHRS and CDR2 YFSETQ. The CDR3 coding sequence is TGCGCCAGCAGCCCCCGTTCAGGTATGAACACTGAAGCTTTCTTT. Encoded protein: CASSPRSGMNTEAFF.

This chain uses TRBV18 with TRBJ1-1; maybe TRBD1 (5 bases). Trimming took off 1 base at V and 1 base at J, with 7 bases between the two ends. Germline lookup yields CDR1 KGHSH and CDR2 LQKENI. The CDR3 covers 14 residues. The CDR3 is CASSPRQGNTEAFF. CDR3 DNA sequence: TGTGCCAGCTCACCACGCCAGGGGAACACTGAAGCTTTCTTT.

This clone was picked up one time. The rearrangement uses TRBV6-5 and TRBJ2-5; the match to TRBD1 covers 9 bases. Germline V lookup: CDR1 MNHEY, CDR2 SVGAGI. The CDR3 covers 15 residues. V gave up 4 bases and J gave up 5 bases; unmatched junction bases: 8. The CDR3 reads CASSFNRGLGETQYF. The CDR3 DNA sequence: TGTGCCAGCAGTTTCAACAGGGGGCTGGGGGAGACCCAGTACTTC.

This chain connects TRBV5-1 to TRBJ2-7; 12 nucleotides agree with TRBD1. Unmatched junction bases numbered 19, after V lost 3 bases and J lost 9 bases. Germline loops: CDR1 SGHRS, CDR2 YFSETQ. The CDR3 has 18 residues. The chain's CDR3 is CASSSRPLSGTGGVGQYF. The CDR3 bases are TGCGCCAGCAGCTCGCGCCCCCTCTCCGGGACAGGGGGCGTCGGGCAGTACTTC.

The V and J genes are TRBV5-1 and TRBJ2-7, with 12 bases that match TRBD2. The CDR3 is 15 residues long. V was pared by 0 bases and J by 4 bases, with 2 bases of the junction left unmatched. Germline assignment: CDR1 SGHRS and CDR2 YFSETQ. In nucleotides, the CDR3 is TGCGCCAGCAGCTTGGGACTAGCGGGAGAGTACGAGCAGTACTTC. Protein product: CASSLGLAGEYEQYF.

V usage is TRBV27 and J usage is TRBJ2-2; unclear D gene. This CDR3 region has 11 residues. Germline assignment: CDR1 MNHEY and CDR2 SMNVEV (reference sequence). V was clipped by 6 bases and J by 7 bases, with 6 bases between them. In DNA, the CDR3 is TGTGCCAGCAGGATACACGGGGAGCTGTTTTTT. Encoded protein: CASRIHGELFF.

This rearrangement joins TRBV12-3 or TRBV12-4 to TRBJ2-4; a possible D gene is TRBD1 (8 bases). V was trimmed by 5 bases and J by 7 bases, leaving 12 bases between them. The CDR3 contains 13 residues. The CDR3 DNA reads TGTGCCAGCAGTCAACAGGGGGGGAACATTCAGTACTTC. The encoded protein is CASSQQGGNIQYF.

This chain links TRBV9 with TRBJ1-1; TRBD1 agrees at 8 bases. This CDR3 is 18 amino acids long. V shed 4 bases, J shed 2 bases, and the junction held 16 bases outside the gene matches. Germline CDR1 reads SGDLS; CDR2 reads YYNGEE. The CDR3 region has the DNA TGTGCCAGCAGCCGTACCCCCGCAGGGGGCTTGGGAAACACTGAAGCTTTCTTT. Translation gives CASSRTPAGGLGNTEAFF.

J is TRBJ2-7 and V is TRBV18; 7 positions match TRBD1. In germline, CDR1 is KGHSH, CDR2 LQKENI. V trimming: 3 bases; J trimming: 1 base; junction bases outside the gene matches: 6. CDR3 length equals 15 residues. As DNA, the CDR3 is TGTGCCAGCTCACCCAGGTCGGGACAGTCCTACGAGCAGTACTTC. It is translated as CASSPRSGQSYEQYF.

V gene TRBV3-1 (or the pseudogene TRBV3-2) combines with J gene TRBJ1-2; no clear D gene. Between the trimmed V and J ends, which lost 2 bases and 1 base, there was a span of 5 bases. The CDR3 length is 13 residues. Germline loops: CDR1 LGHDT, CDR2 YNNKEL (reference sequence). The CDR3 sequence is CASSQNYNYGYTF. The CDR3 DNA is TGTGCCAGCAGCCAAAATTATAACTATGGCTACACCTTC.